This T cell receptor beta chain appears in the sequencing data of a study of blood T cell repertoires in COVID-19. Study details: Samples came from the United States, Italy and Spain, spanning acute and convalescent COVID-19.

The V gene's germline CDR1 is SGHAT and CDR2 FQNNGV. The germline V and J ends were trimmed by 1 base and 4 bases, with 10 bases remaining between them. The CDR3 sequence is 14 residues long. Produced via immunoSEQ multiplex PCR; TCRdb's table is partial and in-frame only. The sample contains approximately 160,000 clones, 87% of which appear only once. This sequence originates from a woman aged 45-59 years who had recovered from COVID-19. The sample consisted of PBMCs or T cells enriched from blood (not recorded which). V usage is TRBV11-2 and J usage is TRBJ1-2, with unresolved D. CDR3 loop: CASSLVPESYGYTF. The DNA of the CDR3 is TGTGCCAGCAGCTTAGTGCCGGAGTCCTATGGCTACACCTTC.